This T cell receptor beta chain was retrieved from a study of T cell responses to AZD1222 COVID-19 vaccine (dated by TCRdb to about 2021). The study in broad terms: TCR sequencing was performed for about 240 trial participants, of whom approximately 200 were given two doses of AZD1222 and some 25 were given two doses of MenACWY control vaccine. Enrollment into the trials was organized by age into subgroups of 18-55, 56-69 and 70-plus years, and those subgroups contained about 160, 30 and 59 TCR-sequenced participants, respectively. The paper's findings and limits, for the study overall: Nearly half of unique spike-specific TCRs reportedly recognized epitopes outside regions mutated in the B.1.351 and B.1.1.7 variants. The 56-69-year group was small, and its depth increase did not reach significance, likely because of low power. Spike-specific TCR breadth and depth rose significantly after two AZD1222 doses compared with day 0 and with MenACWY recipients. No day 14 peak-response samples were available, so repertoires were characterized only after the peak T cell response. Conclusions about previously exposed vaccinees were limited because only a handful of AZD1222 recipients were SARS-CoV-2 seropositive at baseline. Most participants were white British and females outnumbered males, and the authors suggested that clonal diversity may have been underestimated. The vaccine-associated CD4 TCRs covered the entire spike protein, and the dominant responses fell in regions 160-218 and 743-854.

Per the germline V gene, ENHRY is the CDR1 and SYGVKD is the CDR2. Trimming accounts for 6 bases at V and 4 bases at J, while the number of junction bases matched to no gene is 15. Its CDR3 holds 19 amino acids, cysteine through phenylalanine. The sequence is cut down to CDR3 DNA, 57 bases in frame from base 1. The CDR3 regions of human TCRbeta chains were analyzed by immunosequencing. In the paper's pipeline: TCRs in the repertoires were matched against a reference library of SARS-CoV-2-specific TCRs that had been generated with the MIRA antigen-specificity platform. Breadth meant the fraction of unique TCRs that were SARS-CoV-2-associated, whereas depth meant the fraction of total T cells that were SARS-CoV-2-associated. Using the MIRA data, each spike-specific TCR was assigned both to the spike region to which the TCR was reactive and to a CD4 or CD8 class. Log10-transformed breadth and depth values were compared by one-way ANOVA with Sidak's multiple comparisons tests. TCRdb's version of the immuneACCESS table is confined to in-frame rearrangements and falls short of the full clone set. An unresolved V gene accounts for under half of the shortfall where checked; the remainder is of unknown origin. The V and J calls and clone size were taken over from that table, and D and trimming were inferred from the DNA. The sample table shows under 150,000 clones, and almost 90% are seen once. Clones ranked in the top ten supply under 2% of the sample.

Reading the label with the study, this specimen's time point is: about 28 days (+/-7) after the second vaccine dose. AZD1222 recipients with second doses at about 4 weeks or about 12 weeks were pooled, because spike-specific TCR depth and breadth did not differ between schedules. Samples from vaccinated people were obtained from the UK trials COV001 and COV002, which included a single-blind randomized controlled phase 2/3 trial of AZD1222 (ChAdOx1 nCoV-19) in healthy adults. For TCRbeta chain sequencing, PBMC samples from trial participants were taken at day 0 and at day 28 after the second dose. Remarks on this clone: What antigen it recognizes has not been identified. No quality values exist for individual bases; no much larger clone is one base distant.

The chain links TRBV10-3 with TRBJ2-3; a stretch of 14 junction bases matches TRBD2. The receptor comes from an adult who received the AZD1222 COVID-19 vaccine. Sequencing used peripheral blood, obtained 28 days after the second AZD1222 dose. For the CDR3, the sequence is CAIRPATPTSGGAADTQYF. The DNA sequence is TGTGCCATCAGACCCGCCACCCCGACTAGCGGGGGGGCAGCAGATACGCAGTATTTT.